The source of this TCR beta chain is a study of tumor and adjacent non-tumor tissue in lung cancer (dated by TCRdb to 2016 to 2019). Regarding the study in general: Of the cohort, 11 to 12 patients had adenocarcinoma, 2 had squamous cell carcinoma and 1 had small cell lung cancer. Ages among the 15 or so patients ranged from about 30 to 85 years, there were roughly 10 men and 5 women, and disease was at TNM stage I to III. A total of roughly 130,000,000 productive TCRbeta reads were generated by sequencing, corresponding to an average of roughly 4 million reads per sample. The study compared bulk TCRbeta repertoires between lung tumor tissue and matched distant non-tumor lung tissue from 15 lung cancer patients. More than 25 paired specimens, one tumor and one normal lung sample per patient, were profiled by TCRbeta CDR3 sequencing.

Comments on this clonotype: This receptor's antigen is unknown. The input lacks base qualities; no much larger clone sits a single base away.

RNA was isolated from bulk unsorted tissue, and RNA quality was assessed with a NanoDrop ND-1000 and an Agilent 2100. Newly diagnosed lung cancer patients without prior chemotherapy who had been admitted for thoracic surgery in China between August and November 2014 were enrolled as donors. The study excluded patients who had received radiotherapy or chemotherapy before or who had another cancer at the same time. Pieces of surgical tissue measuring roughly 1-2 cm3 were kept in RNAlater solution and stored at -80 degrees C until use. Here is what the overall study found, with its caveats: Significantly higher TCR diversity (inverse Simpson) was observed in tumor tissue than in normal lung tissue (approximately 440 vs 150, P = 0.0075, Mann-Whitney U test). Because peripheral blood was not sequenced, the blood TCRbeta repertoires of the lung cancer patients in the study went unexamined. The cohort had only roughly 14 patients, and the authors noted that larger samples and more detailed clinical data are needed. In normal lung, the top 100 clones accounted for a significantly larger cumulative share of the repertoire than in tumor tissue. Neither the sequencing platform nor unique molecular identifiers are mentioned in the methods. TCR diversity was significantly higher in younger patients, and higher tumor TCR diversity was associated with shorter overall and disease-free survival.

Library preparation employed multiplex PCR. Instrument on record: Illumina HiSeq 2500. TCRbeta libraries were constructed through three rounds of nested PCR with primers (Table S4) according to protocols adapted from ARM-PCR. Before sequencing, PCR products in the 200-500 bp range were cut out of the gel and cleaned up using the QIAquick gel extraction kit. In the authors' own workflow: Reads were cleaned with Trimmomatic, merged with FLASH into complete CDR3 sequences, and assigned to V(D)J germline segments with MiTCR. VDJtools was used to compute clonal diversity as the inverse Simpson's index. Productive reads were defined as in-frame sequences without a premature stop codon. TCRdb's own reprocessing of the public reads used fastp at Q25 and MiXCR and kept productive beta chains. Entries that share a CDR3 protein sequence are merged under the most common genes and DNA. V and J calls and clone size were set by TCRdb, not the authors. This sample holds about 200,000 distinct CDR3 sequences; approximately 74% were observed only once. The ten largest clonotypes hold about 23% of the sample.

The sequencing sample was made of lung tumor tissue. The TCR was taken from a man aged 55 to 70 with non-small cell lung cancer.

The CDR3 has the sequence CASSTPGTPREQYF. The DNA reads TGTGCCAGTAGTACCCCCGGGACACCGCGCGAGCAGTACTTC. The rearrangement combines TRBV19 with TRBJ2-7, with TRBD1 perhaps the D gene, on 6 matching bases. From cysteine to phenylalanine, the CDR3 is 14 amino acids long. Just CDR3 DNA is preserved here, 42 bases in frame from base 1. CDR1 and CDR2 (LNHDA, SQIVND) derive from the germline V gene (reference sequence). V loses 4 bases, J loses 6 bases, and the germline ends lie 16 bases apart.